The rows below give T cell receptor beta chains drawn from one sample of a study of control samples from healthy donors and cancer patients. Some clones are missing from TCRdb's copy, which holds only in-frame ones; the method was immunoSEQ multiplex PCR. The table has about 150,000 clones, over 90% seen once. The sample taken for sequencing was PBMCs. All receptors derive from a man aged 55-75 years with colorectal cancer. CDR3s include the opening cysteine and the closing phenylalanine or tryptophan. Each record gives: clone size, V gene, J gene, D gene, CDR3 DNA, CDR3 protein. A D gene is named only where the DNA matches it firmly. Size is stated for part of the rows, as once, few or many counts, or as a class when the clone is expanded.

.	TRBV6-5	TRBJ1-4	.	TGTGCCAGCGGGGGACGAAGAGCAACTAATGAAAAACTGTTTTTT	CASGGRRATNEKLFF
few	TRBV5-1	TRBJ1-5	TRBD1	TGCGCCAGCAGCTCCGGGACAGATAATCAGCCCCAGCATTTT	CASSSGTDNQPQHF
.	TRBV3-1/TRBV3-2	TRBJ2-2	.	TGTGCCAGCAGATCAGGGGAGTGGACCGGGGAGCTGTTTTTT	CASRSGEWTGELFF
.	TRBV19	TRBJ1-3	.	TGTGCCAGCCGGAGCCTATGGGTTGACTCTGGAAACACCATATATTTT	CASRSLWVDSGNTIYF
.	TRBV27	TRBJ1-2	TRBD1	TGTGCCAGCAGTCCCCTCCCCACAGGGGACTATGGCTACACCTTC	CASSPLPTGDYGYTF
.	TRBV7-2	TRBJ2-3	.	TGTGCCAGCAGCCCCTTAGTTATGAGCACAGATACGCAGTATTTT	CASSPLVMSTDTQYF
.	TRBV6-6	TRBJ1-3	TRBD1	TGTGCCAGCAGTTACGACAGGGGTCATGGAAACACCATATATTTT	CASSYDRGHGNTIYF
.	TRBV7-2	TRBJ2-2	.	TGTGCCAGCAACCTTGCACCCCCCGTAGCTACCGGGGAGCTGTTTTTT	CASNLAPPVATGELFF
.	TRBV5-4	TRBJ1-1	TRBD1	TGTGCCAGCAGCTCGCCAGAGACAGGGGGTTTTACTGAAGCTTTCTTT	CASSSPETGGFTEAFF
.	TRBV27	TRBJ2-7	.	TGTGCCAGCAGAATTACGTTATCGGGGGCTGGGGACGAGCAGTACTTC	CASRITLSGAGDEQYF
.	TRBV13	TRBJ2-3	.	TGTGCCAGCAGCTTAGGGATGGGCAACACAGATACGCAGTATTTT	CASSLGMGNTDTQYF
once	TRBV24-1	TRBJ2-3	TRBD1	TGTGCCACCAGTGACAGGGGGCAAAATACGCAGTATTTT	CATSDRGQNTQYF
.	TRBV4-2	TRBJ1-2	.	TGTGCCAGCAGCCAAGATTCGCACGGGAACTATGGCTACACCTTC	CASSQDSHGNYGYTF
.	TRBV18	TRBJ2-7	TRBD1	TGTGCCAGCTCACCGGGGCGGACCCGGACAGGTTTGTCCTACGAGCAGTACTTC	CASSPGRTRTGLSYEQYF
.	TRBV5-6	TRBJ2-1	.	TGTGCCAGCAGCTGGGGGGGCGCCTACAATGAGCAGTTCTTC	CASSWGGAYNEQFF
few	TRBV10-3	TRBJ1-5	.	TGTGCCATCAGTGAGTCGGGGGGGAATCAGCCCCAGCATTTT	CAISESGGNQPQHF
.	TRBV5-1	TRBJ1-3	.	TGCGCCAGCAGCTTAAGCGACAGCTCTGGAAACACCATATATTTT	CASSLSDSSGNTIYF
.	TRBV19	TRBJ1-5	.	TGTGCCAGTAGTATGGGTCAGTATAGCAATCAGCCCCAGCATTTT	CASSMGQYSNQPQHF
.	TRBV25-1	TRBJ2-1	.	TGTGCCAGCAGTTGGGGGGATCGGGACAGCAATGAGCAGTTCTTC	CASSWGDRDSNEQFF
.	TRBV5-6	TRBJ1-4	TRBD1	TGTGCCAGCAGCCTACGGGGACAGGGGTTAGGGAAGGATGAAAAACTGTTTTTT	CASSLRGQGLGKDEKLFF
.	TRBV30	TRBJ1-5	.	TGTGCCTGGAGTCCCAGAAGCAATCAGCCCCAGCATTTT	CAWSPRSNQPQHF
.	TRBV29-1	TRBJ2-2	TRBD2	TGCAGCGTCGTCGGGGGGGACACCGGGGAGCTGTTTTTT	CSVVGGDTGELFF
.	TRBV11-2	TRBJ2-5	.	TGTGCCAGCAGCTTGGACGGACGCTCCCAAGAGACCCAGTACTTC	CASSLDGRSQETQYF
.	TRBV7-2	TRBJ1-6	.	TGTGCCAGCAGCTCAGGGGACGCGAGAAATTCACCCCTCCACTTT	CASSSGDARNSPLHF
.	TRBV9	TRBJ2-5	TRBD2	TGTGCCAGCAGCGGGGGAGGGGAAGAGACCCAGTACTTC	CASSGGGEETQYF
once	TRBV7-9	TRBJ2-5	.	TGTGCCAGCAGCCCCCGGACTCAAGAGACCCAGTACTTC	CASSPRTQETQYF
.	TRBV10-1	TRBJ2-1	TRBD1	TGCGCCAGCAGTCCGGGACAGACGGATTACAATGAGCAGTTCTTC	CASSPGQTDYNEQFF
.	TRBV4-2	TRBJ1-4	.	TGTGCCAGCAGCCAAGATTATCGGAATTTCAATGAAAAACTGTTTTTT	CASSQDYRNFNEKLFF
.	TRBV6-5	TRBJ1-1	.	TGTGCCAGCGGTCGGGGGTTCGACACTGAAGCTTTCTTT	CASGRGFDTEAFF
.	TRBV11-2	TRBJ1-1	.	TGTGCCAGCAGCTTAGATCCAGGGACTGAAGCTTTCTTT	CASSLDPGTEAFF
.	TRBV29-1	TRBJ1-1	.	TGCAGCGTTAGTCAGGGCGACACTGAAGCTTTCTTT	CSVSQGDTEAFF
few	TRBV4-3	TRBJ2-7	.	TGCGCCAGCAGCCCCGCTAGGGGGGGCTCCTCCGAGCAGTACTTC	CASSPARGGSSEQYF
.	TRBV19	TRBJ1-2	.	TGTGCCAGTAGTATAGGGGCCCCGGACGATTCCTATGGCTACACCTTC	CASSIGAPDDSYGYTF
.	TRBV5-3	TRBJ1-5	.	TGTGCCAGAAGCTTTTATAAGGGCCGCAATCAGCCCCAGCATTTT	CARSFYKGRNQPQHF
once	TRBV6-2/TRBV6-3	TRBJ2-1	.	TGTGCCAGCAGTTACTTCTCAGGGGGGGGCTACAATGAGCAGTTCTTC	CASSYFSGGGYNEQFF
.	TRBV6-1	TRBJ1-5	.	TGTGCCAGCAGTGAAAGCAGGAATCAGCCCCAGCATTTT	CASSESRNQPQHF
.	TRBV5-1	TRBJ2-5	.	TGCGCCAGCAGCACCCAAGAGACCCAGTACTTC	CASSTQETQYF
.	TRBV5-6	TRBJ2-3	.	TGTGCCAGCAGCTCCGGTGGAGATACGCAGTATTTT	CASSSGGDTQYF
once	TRBV19	TRBJ2-5	TRBD1	TGTGCCAGTAGTGTAGGGACAGGGAGAGAGACCCAGTACTTC	CASSVGTGRETQYF
once	TRBV19	TRBJ2-1	TRBD1	TGTGCCAGTAGTATAGGGACAGGGTCAGTTTCTAATGAGCAGTTCTTC	CASSIGTGSVSNEQFF
.	TRBV19	TRBJ1-1	.	TGTGCCACACGGGGGCGGAACACTGAAGCTTTCTTT	CATRGRNTEAFF
.	TRBV18	TRBJ1-6	.	TGTGCCAGCTCACCACCGGGACGGGGTGATTCACCCCTCCACTTT	CASSPPGRGDSPLHF
.	TRBV27	TRBJ2-2	TRBD1	TGTGCCAGCAGTTCACTTGGACAGGGGGAACGAACCGGGGAGCTGTTTTTT	CASSSLGQGERTGELFF